A single sample is the source of the 19 T cell receptor beta chains below, sequenced in a study of CD8 T cells in ankylosing spondylitis. Overall study findings and caveats: Among TCR beta sequences, a motif of 7 to 9 highly homologous variants appeared characteristic of ankylosing spondylitis blood.

These receptors lack a known antigen. TCRdb re-called the 5' RACE reads through MiXCR, storing one row per CDR3 protein. The table shows 700,000 to 850,000 distinct CDR3 sequences, with about 12% occurring only once. Sequencing was performed on blood, either unsorted or a sorted T cell fraction (not recorded which). All receptors come from a male donor with ankylosing spondylitis.

This clonotype was observed a handful of times. The J gene is TRBJ1-6, the V gene TRBV7-2, with 9 bases aligning to TRBD1. The V gene's germline CDR1 is SGHTA and CDR2 FQGNSA. Unmatched junction bases numbered 2, after V lost 3 bases and J lost 5 bases. The CDR3 length is 15 residues. The CDR3 protein is CASSFRTGDNSPLHF. CDR3 DNA sequence: TGTGCCAGCAGCTTCAGGACAGGGGATAATTCACCCCTCCACTTT.

The chain links TRBV20-1 to TRBJ2-7; D ambiguous. The CDR3 runs 14 residues. The germline V gene has CDR1 DFQATT and CDR2 SNEGSKA (reference sequence). The V and J ends lost 1 base and 6 bases respectively, with 16 bases between them. CDR3 coding DNA: TGCAGTGCTAGAGGTAGTCAAGGGTCCACCGAGCAGTACTTC. Translating gives CSARGSQGSTEQYF.

V usage is TRBV20-1 and J usage is TRBJ2-7; D gene ambiguous. Per the germline V gene, CDR1 is DFQATT and CDR2 is SNEGSKA (reference sequence). The CDR3 length is 15 residues. Trimming took off 6 bases at V and 3 bases at J, with 21 bases between the two ends. As DNA, the CDR3 is TGCAGTGCCACCGCCGGGCTAGTAGGTAACTACGAGCAGTACTTC. This sequence encodes CSATAGLVGNYEQYF.

The chain links TRBV7-2 to TRBJ2-5; 11 nucleotides agree with TRBD1. Germline trimming cut 9 bases from V and 4 bases from J; bases unmatched to any gene: 10. Germline CDR1 reads SGHTA; CDR2 reads FQGNSA. This CDR3 region has 15 residues. The CDR3 sequence is CASGGDRGSLETQYF. CDR3 DNA sequence: TGTGCCAGTGGAGGGGACAGGGGGAGTTTAGAGACCCAGTACTTC.

The chain employs TRBV20-1 and TRBJ1-1; perhaps TRBD1 as D (5 bases). CDR1 DFQATT and CDR2 SNEGSKA come from the germline V gene (reference sequence). This CDR3 has 11 amino acids. Trimming took off 5 bases at V and 11 bases at J, with 15 bases between the two ends. In nucleotides, the CDR3 is TGCAGTGCTTACAGCAGGGCGGTGGCTTTCTTT. This sequence encodes CSAYSRAVAFF.

There are many counts of this clonotype. V usage is TRBV12-3 or TRBV12-4 and J usage is TRBJ2-7; no clear D. V lost 5 bases to trimming and J lost 1 base, with 12 bases between them. The CDR3 is made up of 14 amino acids. The CDR3: CASSHPGRSYEQYF. CDR3 nucleotides: TGTGCCAGCAGTCACCCCGGGCGGTCCTACGAGCAGTACTTC.

The rearrangement uses TRBV5-1 and TRBJ2-7; TRBD2 might be the D (6 bases). This CDR3 region has 16 residues. V was clipped by 0 bases and J by 0 bases, with 13 bases between them. CDR1 is SGHRS and CDR2 is YFSETQ in the germline V gene. CDR3 bases: TGCGCCAGCAGCTTGGGGAGGACTACGCACTCCTACGAGCAGTACTTC. Translated, it gives CASSLGRTTHSYEQYF.

The V and J genes are TRBV11-3 and TRBJ2-3; no clear D gene. The CDR3 loop spans 15 amino acids. Per the germline V gene, CDR1 is SGHNT and CDR2 is YENEEA. Trimming left V 0 bases short and J 6 bases short, with 13 bases between. Written as DNA, the CDR3 is TGTGCCAGCAGCTTAGATCACAGCCGTCGGGATACGCAGTATTTT. Its protein is CASSLDHSRRDTQYF.

This clonotype has more than one count but fewer than ten. The rearrangement uses TRBV20-1 and TRBJ1-5; D ambiguous. The CDR3 spans 11 residues. Germline CDR1 DFQATT, CDR2 SNEGSKA (reference sequence). Between the trimmed V and J ends, which lost 4 bases and 11 bases, there was a span of 12 bases. In nucleotides, the CDR3 is TGCAGTGCTACCGACCTTGGGTCCCAGCATTTT. Amino acid sequence: CSATDLGSQHF.

There are a few counts of this clonotype. The chain has TRBV6-6 and TRBJ2-5; maybe TRBD2 (5 bases). V shed 10 bases and J shed 3 bases, with 9 bases lying between them. This CDR3 has 11 residues. Germline V gene sequence: CDR1 MNHNY, CDR2 SVGAGI (reference sequence). CDR3 sequence (DNA): TGTGCCATAGCGAGAGAAGAGACCCAGTACTTC. Translation gives CAIAREETQYF.

This clonotype showed up many times. This chain links TRBV7-2 with TRBJ2-3, with TRBD2 matching 8 bases. The J segment lost 5 bases and the V segment lost 5 bases, leaving 6 bases of the junction unmatched. Germline V gene lookup returns CDR1 SGHTA and CDR2 FQGNSA. The CDR3 runs to 14 residues. The CDR3 spells CASSQTRGGDTQYF. CDR3 coding DNA: TGTGCCAGCAGCCAAACACGGGGGGGAGATACGCAGTATTTT.

This chain links TRBV28 with TRBJ2-2; D perhaps matches TRBD1 (6 bases). Germline V CDR1 and CDR2: MDHEN, SYDVKM. The CDR3 length is 15 residues. The V end was cut by 2 bases, the J end by 1 base, with 8 bases between. The chain's CDR3 is CASSLEQGNTGELFF. CDR3 in DNA: TGTGCCAGCAGTTTAGAACAGGGGAACACCGGGGAGCTGTTTTTT.

The gene calls are TRBV9 and TRBJ1-1; unclear D gene. V lost 4 bases to trimming and J lost 0 bases, with 7 bases between them. The CDR3 extends over 13 amino acids. Germline V gene lookup returns CDR1 SGDLS and CDR2 YYNGEE. The DNA for the CDR3 is TGTGCCAGCAGCCCCTATTTGAACACTGAAGCTTTCTTT. It encodes CASSPYLNTEAFF.

The rearrangement uses TRBV12-3 or TRBV12-4 and TRBJ2-1; tentatively, D is TRBD1 (6 bases). V was pared by 3 bases and J by 7 bases, with 13 bases between. CDR3 size: 14 residues. CDR3 nucleotide sequence: TGTGCCAGCAGTTTTCAACAGGGTTTGAATGAGCAGTTCTTC. It translates to CASSFQQGLNEQFF.

This rearrangement joins TRBV29-1 to TRBJ2-7, with 8 bases that match TRBD1. The CDR3 totals 12 residues. Germline V gene sequence: CDR1 SQVTM, CDR2 ANQGSEA. V lost 4 bases to trimming and J lost 6 bases; unmatched junction nucleotides: 5. The CDR3 DNA is TGCAGCGTTGCGTCAGGGGGCAGCGAGCAGTACTTC. Its translation is CSVASGGSEQYF.

The chain has TRBV6-5 and TRBJ1-5; TRBD1 is a possible D gene (5 bases). Trimming shortened V by 0 bases and J by 6 bases, and 15 bases separated the two germline ends. Germline CDR1 and CDR2: MNHEY and SVGAGI. This CDR3 has 16 amino acids. The CDR3 reads CASSYSGPRGGQPQHF. Written as DNA, the CDR3 is TGTGCCAGCAGTTACTCCGGCCCTAGGGGAGGTCAGCCCCAGCATTTT.

The chain uses TRBV28 and TRBJ1-5, with D possibly matching TRBD1 (5 bases). The germline V gene has CDR1 MDHEN and CDR2 SYDVKM. The CDR3 loop spans 15 amino acids. V shed 7 bases and J shed 10 bases, with 23 bases lying between them. The CDR3 DNA reads TGTGCCAGCAATGTGGCCGCGGACACTCGTCGTCCCCAGCATTTT. Amino acid sequence: CASNVAADTRRPQHF.

The chain recombines TRBV20-1 with TRBJ1-2; the D gene is possibly TRBD1 (5 bases). Looked up from germline, CDR1 is DFQATT and CDR2 is SNEGSKA (reference sequence). V lost 3 bases and J lost 0, with 14 bases in between. The CDR3 is made up of 15 amino acids. CDR3 coding DNA: TGCAGTGCTAGGGGGGGGAATAAAGCTAACTATGGCTACACCTTC. It translates to CSARGGNKANYGYTF.

This clonotype has only a few counts. The gene calls are TRBV20-1 and TRBJ1-1; D unclear. This CDR3 has 13 residues. Between the trimmed V and J ends, which lost 3 bases and 1 base, there was a span of 9 bases. Germline loops: CDR1 DFQATT, CDR2 SNEGSKA (reference sequence). The CDR3, as DNA: TGCAGTGCTAGCTCGCGGGGGAACACTGAAGCTTTCTTT. It yields the protein CSASSRGNTEAFF.